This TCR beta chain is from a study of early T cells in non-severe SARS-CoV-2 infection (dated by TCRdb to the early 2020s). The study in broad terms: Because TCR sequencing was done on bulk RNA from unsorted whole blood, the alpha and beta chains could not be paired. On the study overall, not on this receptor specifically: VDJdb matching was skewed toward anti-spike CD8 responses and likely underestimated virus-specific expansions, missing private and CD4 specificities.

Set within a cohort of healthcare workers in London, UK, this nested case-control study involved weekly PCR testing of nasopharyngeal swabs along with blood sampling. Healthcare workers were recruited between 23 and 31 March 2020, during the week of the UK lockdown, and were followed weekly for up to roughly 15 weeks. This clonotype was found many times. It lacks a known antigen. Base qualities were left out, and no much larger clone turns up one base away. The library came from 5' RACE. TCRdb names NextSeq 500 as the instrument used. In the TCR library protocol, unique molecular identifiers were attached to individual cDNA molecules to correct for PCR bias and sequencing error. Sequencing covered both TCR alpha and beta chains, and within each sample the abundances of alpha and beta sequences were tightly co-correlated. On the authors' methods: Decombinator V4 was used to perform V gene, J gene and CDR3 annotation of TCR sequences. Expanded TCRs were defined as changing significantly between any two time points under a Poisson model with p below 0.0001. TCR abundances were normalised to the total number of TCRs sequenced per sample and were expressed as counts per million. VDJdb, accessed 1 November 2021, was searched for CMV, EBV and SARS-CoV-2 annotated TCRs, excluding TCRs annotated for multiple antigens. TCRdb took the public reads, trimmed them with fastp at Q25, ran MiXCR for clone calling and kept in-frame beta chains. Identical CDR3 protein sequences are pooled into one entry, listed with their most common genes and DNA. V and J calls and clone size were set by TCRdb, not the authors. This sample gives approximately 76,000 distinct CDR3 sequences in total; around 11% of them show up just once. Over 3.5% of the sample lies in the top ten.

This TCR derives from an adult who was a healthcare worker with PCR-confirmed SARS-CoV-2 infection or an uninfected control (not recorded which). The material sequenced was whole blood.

DNA sequence: TGTGCCAGCAGTGCGGCAGGTGATCAGCCCCAGCATTTT. It is translated as CASSAAGDQPQHF. The rearranged chain carries TRBV25-1 and TRBJ1-5; no D gene call is confident. The CDR1 and CDR2 encoded by the germline V gene are MGHDK and SYGVNS. Between the V and J ends, shortened by 4 bases and 5 bases respectively, the junction contains 9 bases. The CDR3 measures 13 amino acids from cysteine to phenylalanine. CDR3 DNA is the only sequence kept; it has 39 bases, read in frame from the first base.